One and the same sample provided the 8 T cell receptor beta chains below, sequenced in a study of T cells in Graves' hyperthyroidism and ophthalmopathy. Amplification targeted TCR beta CDR3 regions from RNA transcripts. In the first-round RT-PCR of the TCR CDR3, the HTBI primer set was used. In TCRdb, the multiplex PCR reads were re-called with MiXCR into one record per CDR3 protein. Found here are roughly 300,000 distinct CDR3 sequences, 20% to 25% of them singletons; the top ten hold approximately 25%. The sequencing input was blood. These receptors came from a man aged 40-55 years with Graves' hyperthyroidism that later progressed to Graves' ophthalmopathy.

This clonotype was seen a few times. This CDR3 reads CASRLTAAGNTEAFF. The CDR3 nucleotides are TGTGCCAGCAGACTAACAGCGGCGGGGAACACTGAAGCTTTCTTT. The chain has TRBV28 and TRBJ1-1; D not resolved. In germline, CDR1 is MDHEN, CDR2 SYDVKM. The CDR3 has 15 amino acids. With 6 bases removed from V and 1 base from J, the gap between germline ends came to 15 bases.

About this clonotype itself: A read error is possible here, since a much larger clone lies one base away. The chain uses TRBV18 and TRBJ2-2, with D possibly being TRBD2 (5 bases). The CDR3 runs 13 residues. V was trimmed by 1 base and J by 9 bases, leaving 9 bases between them. CDR1 and CDR2 (germline): KGHSH, LQKENI. The CDR3 loop reads CASSPLQDWELFF. The CDR3 DNA follows: TGTGCCAGCTCACCACTCCAGGACTGGGAGCTGTTTTTT.

There are many counts of this clonotype. The rearrangement links TRBV4-2 to TRBJ2-7; D is tentatively TRBD1 or TRBD2 (5 bases each). CDR1 is LGHNA and CDR2 is YNFKEQ in the germline V gene. Trimming removed 1 base at V and 3 bases at J, with 10 bases between. This CDR3 comprises 14 residues. CDR3 bases: TGTGCCAGCAGCCAAGGCTGGGACGGCTACGAGCAGTACTTC. Protein: CASSQGWDGYEQYF.

This clonotype was found many times. This rearrangement joins TRBV18 to TRBJ1-3; weak D call: TRBD1 (6 bases). Germline-derived CDR1 and CDR2 are KGHSH and LQKENI. This CDR3 is built from 16 residues. V was cut by 3 bases and J by 2 bases, with 14 bases left in between. CDR3 in DNA: TGTGCCAGCTCACCGACGGGGGCACCCACTGGAAACACCATATATTTT. Protein sequence: CASSPTGAPTGNTIYF. The full variable domain, rest sourced from reference TRBV18 and TRBJ1-3, is NAGVMQNPRHLVRRRGQEARLRCSPMKGHSHVYWYRQLPEEGLKFMVYLQKENIIDESGMPKERFSAEFPKEGPSILRIQQVVRGDSAAYFCASSPTGAPTGNTIYFGEGSWLTVV.

This clonotype has ten or more counts. V usage is TRBV18 and J usage is TRBJ1-2, with 7 bases aligning to TRBD1. The J segment lost 8 bases and the V segment lost 1 base, leaving 10 bases of the junction unmatched. Germline values: CDR1 KGHSH, CDR2 LQKENI. The CDR3 runs 15 residues. CDR3 bases: TGTGCCAGCTCACCACAGCAGGAGGGGGCGAGAGGCTACACCTTC. Protein: CASSPQQEGARGYTF.

The rearrangement uses TRBV12-3 or TRBV12-4 and TRBJ1-3; D possibly corresponds to TRBD1 (6 bases). Trimming cost V 0 bases and J 0 bases, with 18 bases left between them. This CDR3 has 19 amino acids. The chain's CDR3 is CASSLALPTGMISGNTIYF. CDR3 sequence (DNA): TGTGCCAGCAGTTTAGCGCTTCCGACAGGAATGATCTCTGGAAACACCATATATTTT.

This chain links TRBV28 with TRBJ1-2, with D possibly being TRBD1 (5 bases). The CDR3 runs 14 residues. Germline-derived CDR1 and CDR2 are MDHEN and SYDVKM. The germline V and J ends were trimmed by 7 bases and 2 bases, with 14 bases remaining between them. The CDR3, as DNA: TGTGCCAGCACCTACGGGCAGGGAAACTATGGCTACACCTTC. It codes for CASTYGQGNYGYTF.

This clonotype was seen repeatedly, ten times or more. The CDR3 sequence is CASSYRDGVGAGELFF. DNA for the CDR3: TGTGCCAGCAGTTACCGGGACGGGGTGGGGGCCGGGGAGCTGTTTTTT. This chain joins TRBV6-5 and TRBJ2-2; D is perhaps TRBD1 or TRBD2 (5 bases each). From germline, CDR1 is MNHEY and CDR2 SVGAGI. This CDR3 contains 16 residues. Between the trimmed V and J ends, which lost 2 bases and 6 bases, there was a span of 16 bases.